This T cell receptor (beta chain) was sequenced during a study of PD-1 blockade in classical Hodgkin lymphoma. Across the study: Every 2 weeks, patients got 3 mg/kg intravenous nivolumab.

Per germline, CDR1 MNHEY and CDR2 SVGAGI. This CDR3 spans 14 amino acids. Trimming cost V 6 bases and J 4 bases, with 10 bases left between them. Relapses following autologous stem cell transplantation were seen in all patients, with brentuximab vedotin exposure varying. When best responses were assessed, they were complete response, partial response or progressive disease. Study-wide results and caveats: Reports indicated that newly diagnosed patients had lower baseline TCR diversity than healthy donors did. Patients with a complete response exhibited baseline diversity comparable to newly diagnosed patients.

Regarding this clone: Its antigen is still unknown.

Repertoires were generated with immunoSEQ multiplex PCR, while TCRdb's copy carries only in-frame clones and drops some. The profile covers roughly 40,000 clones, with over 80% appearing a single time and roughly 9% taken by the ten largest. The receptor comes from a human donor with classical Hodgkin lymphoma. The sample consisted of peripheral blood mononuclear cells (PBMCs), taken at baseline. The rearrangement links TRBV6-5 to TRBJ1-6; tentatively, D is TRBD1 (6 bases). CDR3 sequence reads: CASSPDRYNSPLHF. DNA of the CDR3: TGTGCCAGCAGCCCGGACAGATATAATTCACCCCTCCACTTT.